The present T cell receptor beta chain was sequenced within a study of shared clonotypes between healthy human individuals. Study conclusions and caveats: Of the naive CD4 clonotypes, about 5% were shared across a few donors.

Only CD45RO-negative cells positively selected for CCR7 counted as naive CD8 cells, so terminally differentiated effector memory CD45RA+ cells were excluded. Over several immunoSEQ plates, each subset's genomic DNA was distributed in even portions. Generated by immunoSEQ multiplex PCR, the TCRdb table keeps only in-frame clones and is missing some. Altogether millions of clones are present, about 95% being singletons, with the ten largest covering around 1.1%. The CDR3 is 13 amino acids. The V gene lost 3 bases and the J gene lost 0 bases, with 5 bases spanning the gap. Per germline, CDR1 SGDLS and CDR2 YYNGEE. Comments on this clone: Antigen unknown.

This receptor was obtained from a man aged 18 to 29 in good health. The sequenced sample consisted of naive CD8+ T cells sorted from blood. The gene calls are TRBV9 and TRBJ2-3; unclear D gene. The DNA for the CDR3 is TGTGCCAGCAGCGCCCCAAGCACAGATACGCAGTATTTT. This encodes CASSAPSTDTQYF.